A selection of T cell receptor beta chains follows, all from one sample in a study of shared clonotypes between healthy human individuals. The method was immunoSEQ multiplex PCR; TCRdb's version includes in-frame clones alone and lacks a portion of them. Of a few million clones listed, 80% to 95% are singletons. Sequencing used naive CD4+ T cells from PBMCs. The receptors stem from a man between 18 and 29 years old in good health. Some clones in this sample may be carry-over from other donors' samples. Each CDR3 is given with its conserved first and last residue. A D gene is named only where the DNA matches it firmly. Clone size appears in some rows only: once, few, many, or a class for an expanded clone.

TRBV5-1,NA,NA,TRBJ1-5,CASSLEGAGNQPQHF,TGCGCCAGCAGCTTGGAAGGGGCAGGCAATCAGCCCCAGCATTTT
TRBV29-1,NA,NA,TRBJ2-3,CSVSAVTDTQYF,TGCAGCGTTTCAGCGGTCACAGATACGCAGTATTTT
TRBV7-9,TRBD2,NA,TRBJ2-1,CAGKAPGLAAQFF,TGTGCCGGAAAGGCTCCGGGACTAGCGGCGCAGTTCTTC
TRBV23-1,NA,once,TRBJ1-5,CASSQGFQPQHF,TGCGCCAGCAGTCAGGGATTTCAGCCCCAGCATTTT
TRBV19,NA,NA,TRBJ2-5,CASSGRQSEETQYF,TGTGCCAGTAGTGGGCGACAGTCAGAAGAGACCCAGTACTTC
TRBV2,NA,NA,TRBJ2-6,CASSAENSGANVLTF,TGTGCCAGCAGTGCGGAAAACTCTGGGGCCAACGTCCTGACTTTC
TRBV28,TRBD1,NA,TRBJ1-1,CASSLTGGNTEAFF,TGTGCCAGCAGTTTAACAGGGGGGAACACTGAAGCTTTCTTT
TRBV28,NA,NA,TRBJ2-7,CASSLRGPIYEQYF,TGTGCCAGCAGTTTAAGGGGTCCGATCTACGAGCAGTACTTC
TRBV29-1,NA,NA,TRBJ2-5,CSVGSMVADQETQYF,TGCAGCGTGGGTTCGATGGTAGCCGATCAAGAGACCCAGTACTTC
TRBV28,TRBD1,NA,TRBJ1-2,CASSKQGASGYTF,TGTGCCAGCAGTAAACAGGGGGCGAGCGGCTACACCTTC
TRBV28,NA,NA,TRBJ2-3,CASLGSTDTQYF,TGTGCCAGCCTAGGGAGCACAGATACGCAGTATTTT
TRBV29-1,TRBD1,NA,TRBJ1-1,CSARDRRNTEAFF,TGCAGCGCCAGGGACAGGCGGAACACTGAAGCTTTCTTT
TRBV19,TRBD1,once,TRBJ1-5,CASSKDRGGYSNQPQHF,TGTGCCAGTAGTAAGGACAGGGGCGGCTATAGCAATCAGCCCCAGCATTTT
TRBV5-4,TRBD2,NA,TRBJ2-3,CASSLGLAGAEGTDTQYF,TGTGCCAGCAGCTTAGGACTAGCGGGAGCTGAGGGCACAGATACGCAGTATTTT
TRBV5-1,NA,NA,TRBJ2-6,CASAPLAAGANVLTF,TGCGCCAGTGCCCCCTTAGCGGCCGGGGCCAACGTCCTGACTTTC